These 8 T cell receptor beta chains were sequenced from one sample in a study of T cell responses to AZD1222 COVID-19 vaccine. Produced via immunoSEQ multiplex PCR; TCRdb's table is partial and in-frame only. The sample lists 100,000 or so clones; 70% to 90% were seen once. The sequenced sample was peripheral blood, obtained 28 days after the second AZD1222 dose. The receptor source for this set is an adult who received the AZD1222 COVID-19 vaccine.

This sequence joins TRBV13 and TRBJ1-6; D may be TRBD1 (6 bases). Trimming stripped 5 bases from V and 6 bases from J, with 11 bases between. The CDR3 is 14 amino acids. Per the germline V gene, CDR1 is PRHDT and CDR2 is FYEKMQ (reference sequence). CDR3 sequence: CASSPQGSNSPLHF. CDR3 DNA: TGTGCCAGCAGCCCGCAGGGGAGTAATTCACCCCTCCACTTT.

This sequence joins TRBV28 and TRBJ1-2; D uncertain. The CDR3 sequence is 12 residues long. Germline CDR1 reads MDHEN; CDR2 reads SYDVKM. Deletions cut 6 bases from V and 4 bases from J, with 9 bases between. This CDR3 is CASRDSGYGYTF. The DNA for the CDR3 is TGTGCCAGCAGGGATTCGGGCTATGGCTACACCTTC.

The genes are TRBV21-1 and TRBJ1-2; TRBD1 reflects the table's D call only, with no check against the DNA. TRBV21-1 is labeled a pseudogene. The CDR3 contains 14 residues. CDR3 amino acids: CASSRYRVNYGYTF. The CDR3, as DNA: TGTGCCAGCAGCCGATACAGGGTTAACTATGGCTACACCTTC.

The chain uses TRBV4-1 and TRBJ2-7; the match to TRBD1 covers 8 bases. Trimming cost V 1 base and J 3 bases; bases outside gene matches: 5. CDR1 is MGHRA and CDR2 is YSYEKL in the germline V gene. The CDR3 is made up of 15 amino acids. CDR3 sequence (DNA): TGCGCCAGCAGCCAAGTGCCAGGGGGCTTCTACGAGCAGTACTTC. Its translation is CASSQVPGGFYEQYF.

The DNA for the CDR3 is TGCAGCGTGCAATTGAAGGGTGTCTATGGCTACACCTTC. Its protein is CSVQLKGVYGYTF. The chain employs TRBV29-1 and TRBJ1-2; D ambiguous. Trimming left V 6 bases short and J 4 bases short, with 15 bases between. Germline loops: CDR1 SQVTM, CDR2 ANQGSEA. The CDR3 extends over 13 amino acids. The full variable domain, rest sourced from reference TRBV29-1 and TRBJ1-2, is SAVISQKPSRDICQRGTSLTIQCQVDSQVTMMFWYRQQPGQSLTLIATANQGSEATYESGFVIDKFPISRPNLTFSTLTVSNMSPEDSSIYLCSVQLKGVYGYTFGSGTRLTVV.

The gene calls are TRBV11-1 and TRBJ2-7; 8 positions match TRBD1. Germline assignment: CDR1 SGHAT and CDR2 FQDESV (reference sequence). J was trimmed by 5 bases and V by 6 bases; bases with no gene match: 6. This CDR3 region has 13 residues. CDR3 in amino acids: CASRFGQGDEQYF. DNA of the CDR3: TGTGCCAGCAGATTCGGACAGGGCGACGAGCAGTACTTC.

The chain combines TRBV24-1 with TRBJ2-3; 7 bases fit TRBD2. This CDR3 has 15 residues. The V gene end was trimmed by 4 bases and the J gene end by 3 bases; junction bases not matched to a gene: 6. Germline V gene data show CDR1 as KGHDR and CDR2 as SFDVKD. Written as DNA, the CDR3 is TGTGCCACCAGTGACCTAGCGGTTAGTACAGATACGCAGTATTTT. Protein product: CATSDLAVSTDTQYF.

This clone is a singleton in its sample. The chain has TRBV5-1 and TRBJ2-5; the D is unclear. The CDR3 length is 12 residues. The V and J ends lost 0 bases and 5 bases respectively, with 5 bases between them. Germline CDR1 reads SGHRS; CDR2 reads YFSETQ. The CDR3: CASSLAGETQYF. Here the CDR3 DNA reads TGCGCCAGCAGCTTGGCCGGGGAGACCCAGTACTTC. The full variable domain, rest sourced from reference TRBV5-1 and TRBJ2-5, is KAGVTQTPRYLIKTRGQQVTLSCSPISGHRSVSWYQQTPGQGLQFLFEYFSETQRNKGNFPGRFSGRQFSNSRSEMNVSTLELGDSALYLCASSLAGETQYFGPGTRLLVL.